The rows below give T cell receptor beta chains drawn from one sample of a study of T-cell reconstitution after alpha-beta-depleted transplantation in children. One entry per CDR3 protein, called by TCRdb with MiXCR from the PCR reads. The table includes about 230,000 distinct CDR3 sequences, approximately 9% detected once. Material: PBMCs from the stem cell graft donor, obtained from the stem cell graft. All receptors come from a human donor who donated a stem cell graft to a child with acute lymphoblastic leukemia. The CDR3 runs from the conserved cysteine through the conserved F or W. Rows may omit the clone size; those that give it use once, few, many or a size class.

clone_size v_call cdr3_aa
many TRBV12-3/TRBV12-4 CASQSGWDTQYF
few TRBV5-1 CASSPDGLNSPLHF
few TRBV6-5 CASSSYPDRLTSNYGYTF
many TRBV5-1 CASSVDRATNEKLFF
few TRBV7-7 CASSPGPPGQGGREQYF
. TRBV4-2 CASSHDGQGNQPQHF
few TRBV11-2 CASSLEGKQFF
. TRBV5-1 CASSLKPGQGNYGYTF
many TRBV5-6 CASSTGASGELFF
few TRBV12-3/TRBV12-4 CASSPSTVGYEQYF
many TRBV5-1 CASSADRPTYNEQFF
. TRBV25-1 CASSEGGAVGTQYF
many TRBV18 CASSRADQETQYF
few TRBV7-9 CASSWEGPGQPQHF
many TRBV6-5 CASSYYVYETQYF
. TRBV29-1 CSASDSLRDYEQYF
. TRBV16 CASSQLRVTNEKLFF
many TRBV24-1 CATSGFTGGEDTQYF
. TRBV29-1 CSAMNTEAFF
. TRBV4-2 CASSQEDKQGEKLFF
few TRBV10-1 CASSRQGSSTDTQYF
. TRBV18 CASSPNGRETQYF
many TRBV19 CASSPVQGDEQYF
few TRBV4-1 CASSQDPAGSADTQYF
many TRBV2 CASNPGRVTDTQYF
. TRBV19 CASSSGTHNQPQHF
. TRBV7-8 CASSLPTDRNTEAFF
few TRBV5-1 CASSTTGVHEQYF
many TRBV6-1 CASSGTGTKPYEQYF
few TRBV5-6 CASSFPGTQTGELFF
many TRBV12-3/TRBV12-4 CASSLNVMNTEAFF